This T cell receptor beta chain came from a study of blood T cell repertoires in COVID-19. Study summary: PBMCs, B-cell-depleted T cells, or T cells were the source of the cDNA or gDNA that made up the material.

Original analysis: For nucleated cells, counts were estimated from reference gene primer amplification. Using immunoSEQ multiplex PCR, the repertoire was profiled, and TCRdb retains in-frame clones only, with some absent. That table gives V, J and clone size, and the DNA gave D and trimming. The data contain approximately 12,000 clones, over 90% of them seen just once; the ten biggest clones take up roughly 30%. The CDR3 has 14 amino acids. The junction had 5 bases not matched to a gene; V was cut back by 0 bases and J by 6 bases. Looked up from germline, CDR1 is KGHSH and CDR2 is LQKENI. This receptor was identified in a woman aged 70 to 79 with active COVID-19. V usage is TRBV18 and J usage is TRBJ2-7; 7 positions match TRBD2. Sequencing was carried out using peripheral blood. This chain's CDR3 is CASSPPSGKGEQYF. CDR3 DNA: TGTGCCAGCTCACCACCGAGCGGGAAGGGCGAGCAGTACTTC.